The entry below describes one T cell receptor (beta chain). Its specificity is not known. V gave up 6 bases and J gave up 2 bases; unmatched junction bases: 15. CDR3 length: 17 amino acids. The germline CDR1 and CDR2 sequences are MNHNS and SASEGT. One entry per CDR3 protein results from TCRdb running MiXCR on the multiplex PCR reads. The table has under 250,000 distinct CDR3 sequences, roughly 32% seen once. Axillary draining lymph nodes of breast cancer patients supplied the node samples. The data are from a study of breast tumors, draining lymph nodes, adjacent tissues. Regarding the study as a whole: Compared with lymph nodes, tumors were less diverse; compared with nontumor tissue, more. That most tumor T cells come from lymph nodes remained unproven.

This rearrangement joins TRBV6-1 to TRBJ2-7; 8 bases are a match to TRBD2. The sequencing sample was made of axillary lymph node tissue. This clonotype originated in a female donor with breast cancer. Some clones in this sample may be carry-over from other donors' samples. For the CDR3, the DNA is TGTGCCAGCAGGCAGCGTGGGGCGGGACTAGGGACCTACGAGCAGTACTTC. As protein: CASRQRGAGLGTYEQYF.